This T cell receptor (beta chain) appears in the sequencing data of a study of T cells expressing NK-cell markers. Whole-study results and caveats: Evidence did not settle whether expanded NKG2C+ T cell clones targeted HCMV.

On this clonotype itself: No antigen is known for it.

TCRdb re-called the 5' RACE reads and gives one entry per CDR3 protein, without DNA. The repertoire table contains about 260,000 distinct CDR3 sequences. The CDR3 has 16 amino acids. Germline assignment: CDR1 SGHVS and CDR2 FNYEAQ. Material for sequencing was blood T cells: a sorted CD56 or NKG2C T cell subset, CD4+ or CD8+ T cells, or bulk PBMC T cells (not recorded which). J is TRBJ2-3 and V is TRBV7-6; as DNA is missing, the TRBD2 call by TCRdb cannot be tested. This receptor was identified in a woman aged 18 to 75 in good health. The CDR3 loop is CASSLDERVSTDTQYF.